This entry is about one T cell receptor beta chain. Its antigen is unidentified. The CDR3 spans 15 residues. Germline V gives CDR1 ENHRY, CDR2 SYGVKD. The J segment lost 0 bases and the V segment lost 4 bases, leaving 3 bases of the junction unmatched. The data belong to a study of response to subunit inactivated influenza vaccine. Study-wide results and limits: Authors suggested few new T cells are recruited by each seasonal influenza vaccination.

Using its own MiXCR run on the RT-PCR reads, TCRdb lists one record per CDR3 protein. The data contain 700,000 to 800,000 distinct CDR3 sequences, 15% to 20% of them singletons. The receptor comes from a man aged 50 or older who received an inactivated influenza vaccine. Specimen: PBMCs from blood, collected about 5 days after vaccination. This rearrangement joins TRBV10-3 to TRBJ2-3; the match to TRBD1 covers 8 bases. The CDR3 DNA sequence: TGTGCCATCAGTGGGACAGGGATAAGCACAGATACGCAGTATTTT. It yields the protein CAISGTGISTDTQYF.